Below are 9 T cell receptor beta chains sequenced from a single sample in a study of OX40 agonist ivuxolimab in advanced cancers. Profiling relied on immunoSEQ multiplex PCR, and the TCRdb table lists in-frame clones only, not all of them. The repertoire consists of some 64,000 clones, with more than 70% occurring once and the leading ten covering approximately 0.57%. This material consisted of CD4+ or CD8+ T cells sorted from blood, taken in a trial of the OX40 agonist ivuxolimab. The receptors derive from an adult with an advanced solid tumor such as melanoma, head and neck, liver or kidney cancer.

This clone was observed a handful of times. The genes are TRBV28 and TRBJ1-2, with a possible D match to TRBD1 (5 bases). There are 13 residues in the CDR3. The V and J ends lost 2 bases and 8 bases respectively, with 12 bases between them. Germline assignment: CDR1 MDHEN and CDR2 SYDVKM. CDR3 DNA sequence: TGTGCCAGCAGTTTACCCTCCCGGGACGGCTACACCTTC. Translation: CASSLPSRDGYTF.

The chain employs TRBV5-4 and TRBJ2-3, with D unclear. Germline CDR1 is SGHNT and CDR2 is YYREEE (reference sequence). The V and J ends lost 4 bases and 0 bases respectively, with 12 bases between them. The length of the CDR3 is 15 residues. The CDR3 DNA follows: TGTGCCAGCAGCGCCCCAGTTGGCAGCACAGATACGCAGTATTTT. This codes for CASSAPVGSTDTQYF. The full variable domain, with the rest looked up from reference TRBV5-4 and TRBJ2-3, is ETGVTQSPTHLIKTRGQQVTLRCSSQSGHNTVSWYQQALGQGPQFIFQYYREEENGRGNFPPRFSGLQFPNYSSELNVNALELDDSALYLCASSAPVGSTDTQYFGPGTRLTVL.

The V gene is TRBV7-9, the J gene TRBJ1-1; the D is unclear. Germline CDR1 and CDR2: SEHNR and FQNEAQ (reference sequence). The CDR3 has 13 amino acids. Trimming cost V 0 bases and J 1 base, with 3 bases left between them. CDR3 DNA sequence: TGTGCCAGCAGCTTAGCAGGGAACACTGAAGCTTTCTTT. Amino acid sequence: CASSLAGNTEAFF.

This clone was seen once. The gene calls are TRBV7-2 and TRBJ1-1; maybe TRBD1 (5 bases). The length of the CDR3 is 15 residues. Trimming removed 1 base from V and 1 base from J, with 10 bases in between. The germline gives CDR1 SGHTA, CDR2 FQGNSA. DNA for the CDR3: TGTGCCAGCAGCTTAGGTGGGGGAGGGAACACTGAAGCTTTCTTT. Translation gives CASSLGGGGNTEAFF.

The chain uses TRBV19 and TRBJ2-2, with D uncertain. Looked up from germline, CDR1 is LNHDA and CDR2 is SQIVND (reference sequence). The CDR3 has 16 amino acids. V lost 5 bases, J lost 2 bases, and 15 bases lay in between. In DNA, the CDR3 is TGTGCCAGTAGTGTACTCCCTGACCCAAACACCGGGGAGCTGTTTTTT. Protein sequence: CASSVLPDPNTGELFF.

This rearrangement joins TRBV4-1 to TRBJ2-7; 8 bases match TRBD2. The germline CDR1 and CDR2 sequences are MGHRA and YSYEKL. Trimming at V came to 4 bases and at J to 4 bases, leaving 9 bases not matched to a gene. The CDR3 has 15 residues. The CDR3 here is CASSPAAGRGYEQYF. DNA of the CDR3: TGCGCCAGCAGCCCCGCCGCCGGGAGGGGGTACGAGCAGTACTTC.

The V call is TRBV28, the J call TRBJ1-2, with a tentative D call TRBD1 (5 bases). The CDR3 consists of 12 residues. V dropped 6 bases and J dropped 6 bases, with 11 bases sitting between them. Germline assignment: CDR1 MDHEN and CDR2 SYDVKM. CDR3 sequence: CASRPTADGYTF. Here the CDR3 DNA reads TGTGCCAGCAGGCCGACAGCCGATGGCTACACCTTC.

The chain is built from TRBV28 and TRBJ1-2; 8 nucleotides line up with TRBD1. CDR1 is MDHEN and CDR2 is SYDVKM in the germline V gene. CDR3 size: 15 residues. With 3 bases clipped from V and 7 bases from J, the junction kept 10 bases outside the gene matches. CDR3: CASSFPARGHSGYTF. The DNA of the CDR3 is TGTGCCAGCAGTTTTCCCGCCAGGGGGCATAGTGGCTACACCTTC.

The genes are TRBV7-9 and TRBJ2-1; 8 nucleotides line up with TRBD2. The germline gives CDR1 SEHNR, CDR2 FQNEAQ (reference sequence). The CDR3 consists of 16 residues. V lost 5 bases to trimming and J lost 3 bases; unmatched junction nucleotides: 9. CDR3 DNA sequence: TGTGCCAGCAGCGCCCCCCTAGCGGGTGGCTACAATGAGCAGTTCTTC. The encoded protein is CASSAPLAGGYNEQFF. The entire variable domain, with the rest obtained from reference TRBV7-9 and TRBJ2-1, is as follows: DTGVSQNPRHKITKRGQNVTFRCDPISEHNRLYWYRQTLGQGPEFLTYFQNEAQLEKSRLLSDRFSAERPKGSFSTLEIQRTEQGDSAMYLCASSAPLAGGYNEQFFGPGTRLTVL.